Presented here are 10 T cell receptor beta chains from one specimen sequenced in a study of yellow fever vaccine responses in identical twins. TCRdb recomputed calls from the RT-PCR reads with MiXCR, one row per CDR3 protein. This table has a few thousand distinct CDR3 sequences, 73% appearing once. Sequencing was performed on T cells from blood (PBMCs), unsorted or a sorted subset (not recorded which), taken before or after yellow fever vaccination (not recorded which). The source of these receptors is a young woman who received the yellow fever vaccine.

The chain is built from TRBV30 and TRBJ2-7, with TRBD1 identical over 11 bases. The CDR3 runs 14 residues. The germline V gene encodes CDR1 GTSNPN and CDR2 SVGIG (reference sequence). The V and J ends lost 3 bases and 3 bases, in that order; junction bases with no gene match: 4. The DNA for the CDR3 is TGTGCCTGGAGGTCCGGGACAGGGGGCTACGAGCAGTACTTC. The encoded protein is CAWRSGTGGYEQYF.

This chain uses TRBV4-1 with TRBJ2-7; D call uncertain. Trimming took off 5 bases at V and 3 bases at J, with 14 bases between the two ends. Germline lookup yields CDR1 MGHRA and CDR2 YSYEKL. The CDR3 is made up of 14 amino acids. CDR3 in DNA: TGCGCCAGCAGCGCCCACCCTTATAGCTACGAGCAGTACTTC. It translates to CASSAHPYSYEQYF.

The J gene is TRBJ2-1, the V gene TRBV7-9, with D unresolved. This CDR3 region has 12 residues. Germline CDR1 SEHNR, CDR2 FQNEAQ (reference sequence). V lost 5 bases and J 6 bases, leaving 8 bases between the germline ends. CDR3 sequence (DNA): TGTGCCAGCAGCCCCTACACCAATGAGCAGTTCTTC. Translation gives CASSPYTNEQFF.

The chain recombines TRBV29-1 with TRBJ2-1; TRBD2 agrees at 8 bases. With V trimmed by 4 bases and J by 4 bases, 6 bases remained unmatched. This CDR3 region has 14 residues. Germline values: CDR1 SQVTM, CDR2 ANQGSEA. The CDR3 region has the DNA TGCAGCGTTGTTTCGGCTAGCGGGTACAATGAGCAGTTCTTC. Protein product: CSVVSASGYNEQFF.

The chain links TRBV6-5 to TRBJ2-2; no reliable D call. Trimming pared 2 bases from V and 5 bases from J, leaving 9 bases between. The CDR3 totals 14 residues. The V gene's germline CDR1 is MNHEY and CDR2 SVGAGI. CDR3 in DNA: TGTGCCAGCAGTTACAGGGTGGTTACCGGGGAGCTGTTTTTT. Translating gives CASSYRVVTGELFF.

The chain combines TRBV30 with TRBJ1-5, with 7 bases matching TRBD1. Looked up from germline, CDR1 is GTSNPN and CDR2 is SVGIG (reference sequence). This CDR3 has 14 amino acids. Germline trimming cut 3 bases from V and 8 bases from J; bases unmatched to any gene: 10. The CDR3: CAWSVDRAIEPQHF. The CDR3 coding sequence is TGTGCCTGGAGCGTCGACAGGGCTATAGAGCCCCAGCATTTT. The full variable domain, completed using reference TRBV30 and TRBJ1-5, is SQTIHQWPATLVQPVGSPLSLECTVEGTSNPNLYWYRQAAGRGLQLLFYSVGIGQISSEVPQNLSASRPQDRQFILSSKKLLLSDSGFYLCAWSVDRAIEPQHFGDGTRLSIL.

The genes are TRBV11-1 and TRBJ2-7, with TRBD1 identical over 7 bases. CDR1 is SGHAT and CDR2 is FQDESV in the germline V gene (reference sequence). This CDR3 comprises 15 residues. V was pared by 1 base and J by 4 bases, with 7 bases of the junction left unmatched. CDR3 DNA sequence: TGTGCCAGCAGCTTAGGGTCAGGGGGTCCGTACGAGCAGTACTTC. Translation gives CASSLGSGGPYEQYF.

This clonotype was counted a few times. In nucleotides, the CDR3 is TGTGCCAGCAGCTTCGGGGGGCACAATGAGCAGTTCTTC. This translates into CASSFGGHNEQFF. The rearrangement links TRBV7-3 to TRBJ2-1; maybe TRBD2 (7 bases). Trimming cost V 3 bases and J 5 bases, with 8 bases left between them. Germline loops: CDR1 SGHTA, CDR2 FQGTGA. The CDR3 runs 13 residues.

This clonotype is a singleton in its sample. CDR3 sequence (DNA): TGTGCCACCAGCGGGGCGGCAGCCGAAGCTTTCTTT. Its translation is CATSGAAAEAFF. The chain couples TRBV15 to TRBJ1-1; tentative D call: TRBD1 (5 bases). Germline CDR1 reads LNHNV; CDR2 reads YYDKDF (reference sequence). The CDR3 consists of 12 residues. V lost 5 bases to trimming and J lost 8 bases, with 12 bases between them.

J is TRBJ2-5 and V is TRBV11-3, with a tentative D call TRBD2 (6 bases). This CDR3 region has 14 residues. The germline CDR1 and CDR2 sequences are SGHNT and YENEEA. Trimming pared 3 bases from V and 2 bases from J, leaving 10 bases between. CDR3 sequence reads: CASSFEGLQETQYF. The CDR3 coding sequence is TGTGCCAGCAGCTTTGAGGGACTGCAAGAGACCCAGTACTTC.